This T cell receptor (beta chain) was captured in a study of CD8 T cells in Susac syndrome. The RNA, about 0.5 to 1 ug, was put through reverse transcription using random hexamers. TCRdb processed the immunoSEQ multiplex PCR reads anew with MiXCR; each CDR3 protein has one entry. The sample lists some 130,000 distinct CDR3 sequences, approximately 79% seen once, with roughly 0.48% in the top ten. TEMRA cells were enriched by FACS, and CD4+ and CD8+ T cells were negatively isolated. The CDR3 spans 15 residues. The germline V gene encodes CDR1 LGHDT and CDR2 YNNKEL (reference sequence). With 1 base removed from V and 4 bases from J, the gap between germline ends came to 11 bases.

This receptor was taken from a human donor with multiple sclerosis. Sequenced sample: CD8+ T cells from PBMCs. This rearrangement joins TRBV3-1 to TRBJ1-5, with D tentatively TRBD1 (5 bases). The CDR3 region is CASSQGRQHNQPQHF. The DNA for the CDR3 is TGTGCCAGCAGCCAAGGTCGACAGCATAATCAGCCCCAGCATTTT.